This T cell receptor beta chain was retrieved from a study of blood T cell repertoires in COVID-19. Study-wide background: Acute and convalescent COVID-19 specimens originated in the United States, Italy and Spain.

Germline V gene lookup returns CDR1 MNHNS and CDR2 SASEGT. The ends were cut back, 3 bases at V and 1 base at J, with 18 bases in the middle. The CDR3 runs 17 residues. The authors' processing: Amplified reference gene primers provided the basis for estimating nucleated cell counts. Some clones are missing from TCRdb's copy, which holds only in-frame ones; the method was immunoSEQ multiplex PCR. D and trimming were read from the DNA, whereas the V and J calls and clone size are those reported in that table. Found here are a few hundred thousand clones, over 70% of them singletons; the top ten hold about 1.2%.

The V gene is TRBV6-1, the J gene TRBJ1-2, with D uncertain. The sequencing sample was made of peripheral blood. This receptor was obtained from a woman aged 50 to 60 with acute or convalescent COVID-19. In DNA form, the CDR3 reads TGTGCCAGCAGTGAGCGAGTGAGGCAGAAGATTAACTATGGCTACACCTTC. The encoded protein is CASSERVRQKINYGYTF.